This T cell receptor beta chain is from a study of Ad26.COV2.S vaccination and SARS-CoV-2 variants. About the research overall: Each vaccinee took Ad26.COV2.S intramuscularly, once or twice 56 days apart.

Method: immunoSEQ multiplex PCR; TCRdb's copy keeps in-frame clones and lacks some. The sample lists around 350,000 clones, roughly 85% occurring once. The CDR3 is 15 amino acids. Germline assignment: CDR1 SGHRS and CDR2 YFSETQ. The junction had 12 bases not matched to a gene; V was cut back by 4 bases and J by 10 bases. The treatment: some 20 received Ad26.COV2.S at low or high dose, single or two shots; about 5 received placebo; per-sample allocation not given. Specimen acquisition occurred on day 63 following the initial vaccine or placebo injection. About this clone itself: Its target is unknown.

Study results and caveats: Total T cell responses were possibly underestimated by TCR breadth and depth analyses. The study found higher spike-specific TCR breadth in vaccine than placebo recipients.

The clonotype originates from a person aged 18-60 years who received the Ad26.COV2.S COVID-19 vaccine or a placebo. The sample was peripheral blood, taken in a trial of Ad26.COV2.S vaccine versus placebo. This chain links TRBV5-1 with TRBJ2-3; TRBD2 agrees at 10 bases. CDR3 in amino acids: CASSPGTSALGSQYF. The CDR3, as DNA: TGCGCCAGCAGCCCCGGGACTAGCGCCCTCGGGTCGCAGTATTTT.